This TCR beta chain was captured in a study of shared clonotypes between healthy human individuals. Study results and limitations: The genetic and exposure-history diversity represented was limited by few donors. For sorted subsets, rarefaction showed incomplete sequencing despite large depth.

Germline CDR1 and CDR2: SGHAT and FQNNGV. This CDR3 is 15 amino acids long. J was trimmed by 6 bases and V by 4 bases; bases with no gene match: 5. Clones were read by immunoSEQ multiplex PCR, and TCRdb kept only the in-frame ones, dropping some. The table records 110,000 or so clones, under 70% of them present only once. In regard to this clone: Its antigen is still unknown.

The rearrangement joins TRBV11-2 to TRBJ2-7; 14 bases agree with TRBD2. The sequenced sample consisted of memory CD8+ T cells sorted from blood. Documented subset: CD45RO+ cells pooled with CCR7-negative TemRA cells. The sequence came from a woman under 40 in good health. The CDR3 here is CASSSGTSGRTEQYF. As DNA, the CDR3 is TGTGCCAGCAGCTCTGGGACTAGCGGGAGAACCGAGCAGTACTTC.